The entry that follows covers one T cell receptor (beta chain) sequence. The CDR3 covers 16 residues. Germline V gives CDR1 LGHDT, CDR2 YNNKEL (reference sequence). The V end lost 4 bases, the J end lost 0 bases, and 13 bases lay between the germline ends. This sample stems from a study of T-cell reconstitution after alpha-beta-depleted transplantation in children. Unique molecular identifiers were built into the TCRbeta library. In TCRdb, the PCR reads were re-called with MiXCR into one record per CDR3 protein. The sample includes about 610,000 distinct CDR3 sequences, roughly a tenth of them seen just once.

The sample in question was PBMCs from the stem cell graft donor, obtained from the stem cell graft. V usage is TRBV3-1 and J usage is TRBJ2-4; a possible D gene is TRBD1 (6 bases). The receptor was isolated from a human donor who donated a stem cell graft to a child with acute myeloid leukemia. The CDR3 DNA follows: TGTGCCAGCAGCCTTTACAGGGCTTCAGCCAAAAACATTCAGTACTTC. This encodes CASSLYRASAKNIQYF.